A single sample gave rise to the 22 T cell receptor beta chains below, sequenced in a study of cytomegalovirus exposure and HLA in healthy donors. Researchers ran the PCR with 60 Vbeta and 13 Jbeta primers. The assay was immunoSEQ multiplex PCR, and TCRdb's table has in-frame clones only and misses some. The profile shows about 130,000 clones, around 70% of them singletons. The sample was PBMCs. The receptors derive from a human donor in good health.

In its sample, this clone was seen a few times. The V call is TRBV28, the J call TRBJ2-7, with 7 bases that match TRBD1. The CDR3 is 12 amino acids. Losses at the gene ends were 7 bases for V and 3 bases for J; bases not matched to a gene: 3. Per germline, CDR1 MDHEN and CDR2 SYDVKM. CDR3 sequence: CASTRDSYEQYF. The CDR3 DNA reads as TGTGCCAGCACTAGGGACAGCTACGAGCAGTACTTC.

The rearrangement joins TRBV9 to TRBJ2-7, with TRBD1 as a possible D gene (6 bases). Germline V gene data show CDR1 as SGDLS and CDR2 as YYNGEE. This CDR3 spans 14 amino acids. Trimming removed 0 bases from V and 5 bases from J, with 12 bases in between. CDR3 in amino acids: CASSVAGTIHEQYF. For the CDR3, the DNA is TGTGCCAGCAGCGTAGCCGGGACAATCCACGAGCAGTACTTC.

This clone has more than one count but fewer than ten. The chain uses TRBV7-2 and TRBJ2-1; tentative D call: TRBD1 (5 bases). Trimming removed 4 bases at V and 0 bases at J, with 22 bases between. From germline, CDR1 is SGHTA and CDR2 FQGNSA. The CDR3 is 19 residues long. CDR3 nucleotides: TGTGCCAGCAGCTCACCTCAACTAACAGGTCTGAGCTCCTACAATGAGCAGTTCTTC. Protein product: CASSSPQLTGLSSYNEQFF.

This chain joins TRBV30 and TRBJ1-4, with D perhaps TRBD1 (5 bases). Germline loops: CDR1 GTSNPN, CDR2 SVGIG (reference sequence). The CDR3 extends over 15 amino acids. Deletions cut 2 bases from V and 9 bases from J, with 19 bases between. The CDR3 reads CAWSPGGAGAKKLFF. In DNA form, the CDR3 reads TGTGCCTGGAGTCCAGGTGGGGCGGGAGCTAAAAAACTGTTTTTT.

A single count supports this clone. V and J are TRBV5-4 and TRBJ1-1, with a possible D match to TRBD1 (6 bases). The CDR3 runs 14 residues. Germline V CDR1 and CDR2: SGHNT, YYREEE (reference sequence). With 6 bases removed from V and 5 bases from J, the gap between germline ends came to 17 bases. CDR3 coding DNA: TGTGCCAGCACCAGACGGGGGGCTGGGACTGAAGCTTTCTTT. Its protein is CASTRRGAGTEAFF.

This clone was seen once. The rearrangement uses TRBV27 and TRBJ2-7, with D perhaps TRBD1 (6 bases). The CDR3 has 18 amino acids. Germline V gives CDR1 MNHEY, CDR2 SMNVEV (reference sequence). V shed 2 bases and J shed 1 base, with 21 bases lying between them. CDR3 nucleotides: TGTGCCAGCAGTTTACGACAGGACAGATACCAGGAGTCCTACGAGCAGTACTTC. Amino acids: CASSLRQDRYQESYEQYF.

The chain recombines TRBV18 with TRBJ1-1, with a tentative D call TRBD1 (5 bases). There are 13 residues in the CDR3. Trimming shortened V by 4 bases and J by 1 base, and 7 bases separated the two germline ends. Per germline, CDR1 KGHSH and CDR2 LQKENI. In nucleotides, the CDR3 is TGTGCCAGCTCACGACAGCCGAACACTGAAGCTTTCTTT. Its translation is CASSRQPNTEAFF.

The CDR3 loop is CASSTPRVQETQYF. DNA for the CDR3: TGTGCCAGCAGCACGCCCAGGGTCCAAGAGACCCAGTACTTC. V gene TRBV6-5 combines with J gene TRBJ2-5; a possible D gene is TRBD1 (5 bases). Germline V CDR1 and CDR2: MNHEY, SVGAGI. The CDR3 has 14 amino acids. V dropped 6 bases and J dropped 1 base, with 12 bases sitting between them.

The chain is built from TRBV27 and TRBJ1-5, with 7 bases identical to TRBD1. CDR3 size: 14 residues. Germline loops: CDR1 MNHEY, CDR2 SMNVEV (reference sequence). With V trimmed by 5 bases and J by 4 bases, 5 bases remained unmatched. The CDR3 loop reads CASSQKTGNQPQHF. In DNA form, the CDR3 reads TGTGCCAGCAGTCAAAAGACAGGGAATCAGCCCCAGCATTTT.

The V call is TRBV14, the J call TRBJ2-2; TRBD1 is a possible D gene (6 bases). V lost 4 bases and J 1 base, leaving 7 bases between the germline ends. From germline, CDR1 is SGHDN and CDR2 FVKESK. The CDR3 has 14 residues. CDR3 coding DNA: TGTGCCAGCAGCCGGACAGTGAACACCGGGGAGCTGTTTTTT. This codes for CASSRTVNTGELFF.

The rearrangement joins TRBV2 to TRBJ1-4; D perhaps matches TRBD1 (6 bases). This CDR3 has 14 residues. Germline loops: CDR1 SNHLY, CDR2 FYNNEI. V was clipped by 6 bases and J by 7 bases, with 15 bases between them. The CDR3 coding sequence is TGTGCCAGCAGGGACAGTCTTCTAAGTGAAAAACTGTTTTTT. It is translated as CASRDSLLSEKLFF.

This clone came up a few times. This sequence joins TRBV5-1 and TRBJ1-2, with D possibly being TRBD1 (6 bases). CDR1 SGHRS and CDR2 YFSETQ come from the germline V gene. This CDR3 is 14 amino acids long. Trimming took 0 bases from V and 3 from J, leaving 9 bases between them. DNA for the CDR3: TGCGCCAGCAGCTTGGCAGGGGCCCACTATGGCTACACCTTC. It specifies CASSLAGAHYGYTF.

The rearrangement joins TRBV10-3 to TRBJ2-7; TRBD1 agrees at 8 bases. V gave up 2 bases and J gave up 4 bases; unmatched junction bases: 4. The CDR3 has 14 residues. Germline lookup yields CDR1 ENHRY and CDR2 SYGVKD. For the CDR3, the DNA is TGTGCCATCAGTGAGCCTACAGGGGGTTACGAGCAGTACTTC. It codes for CAISEPTGGYEQYF.

The chain is built from TRBV10-3 and TRBJ2-7; 9 bases are shared with TRBD2. Germline V CDR1 and CDR2: ENHRY, SYGVKD. The CDR3 consists of 16 residues. V was clipped by 0 bases and J by 2 bases; unmatched bases: 5. CDR3 amino acids: CAISESPSGIAYEQYF. For the CDR3, the DNA is TGTGCCATCAGTGAGTCCCCTAGCGGGATCGCCTACGAGCAGTACTTC.

This chain joins TRBV6-5 and TRBJ1-4; 11 positions agree with TRBD1. The V and J ends lost 6 bases and 9 bases, in that order; junction bases with no gene match: 3. The germline V gene has CDR1 MNHEY and CDR2 SVGAGI. CDR3 length equals 13 residues. The CDR3 region is CASRGQGVKKLFF. The CDR3 nucleotides are TGTGCCAGCAGGGGACAGGGGGTTAAAAAACTGTTTTTT.

The chain employs TRBV5-1 and TRBJ2-3; 12 bases are a match to TRBD2. CDR1 is SGHRS and CDR2 is YFSETQ in the germline V gene. This CDR3 is 17 amino acids long. Trimming cost V 4 bases and J 3 bases; bases outside gene matches: 9. The CDR3 bases are TGCGCCAGCAGCCTGACTAGCGGGGGACCTAGGACAGATACGCAGTATTTT. Protein product: CASSLTSGGPRTDTQYF.

V and J are TRBV7-3 and TRBJ2-3, with TRBD1 as a possible D gene (5 bases). Germline assignment: CDR1 SGHTA and CDR2 FQGTGA. With 3 bases removed from V and 4 bases from J, the gap between germline ends came to 11 bases. CDR3 length equals 14 residues. The DNA for the CDR3 is TGTGCCAGCAGCTTGCGGCAGGGCGCAGATACGCAGTATTTT. Translating gives CASSLRQGADTQYF.

This clone occurred a few times. This chain connects TRBV6-1 to TRBJ2-1, with 8 bases that match TRBD1. V lost 1 base, J lost 7 bases, and 9 bases stayed unmatched. Germline lookup yields CDR1 MNHNS and CDR2 SASEGT. The CDR3 runs 16 residues. This CDR3 is CASSEGRQGALNEQFF. The CDR3 DNA reads TGTGCCAGCAGTGAAGGTCGCCAGGGGGCTTTGAATGAGCAGTTCTTC.

With regard to this clone: A junction boundary mismatches the germline segment, possibly from a read error. This chain connects TRBV6-1 to TRBJ2-6, with D possibly TRBD1 on 5 matching bases. The CDR3 consists of 13 residues. From germline, CDR1 is MNHNS and CDR2 SASEGT. The CDR3 sequence is CASTESGANVLAF. CDR3 DNA sequence: TGTGCCAGCACGGAATCTGGGGCCAACGTCCTGGCTTTC.

The chain links TRBV28 to TRBJ2-2; 12 bases match TRBD2. The CDR3 is 15 residues long. CDR1 and CDR2 from the germline V gene are MDHEN and SYDVKM. V dropped 5 bases and J dropped 7; count of bases not matched to a gene: 5. The CDR3 sequence: CASSPPLAGGGELFF. The CDR3 region has the DNA TGTGCCAGCAGTCCCCCACTAGCGGGGGGCGGGGAGCTGTTTTTT.

The V gene is TRBV9, the J gene TRBJ1-5, with 7 nucleotides matching TRBD1. CDR3 size: 15 residues. V shed 0 bases and J 9 bases; nucleotides not matched to a gene: 9. Germline values: CDR1 SGDLS, CDR2 YYNGEE. The CDR3 sequence is CASSVGGDSSAPQHF. CDR3 nucleotides: TGTGCCAGCAGCGTAGGAGGGGACAGTTCCGCGCCCCAGCATTTT.

The rearrangement uses TRBV6-5 and TRBJ2-7; D call uncertain. The CDR3 is 14 amino acids. CDR1 and CDR2 from the germline V gene are MNHEY and SVGAGI. V was pared by 3 bases and J by 3 bases, with 12 bases between. The CDR3 sequence: CASSYLRGSYEQYF. CDR3 DNA sequence: TGTGCCAGCAGTTATTTACGTGGTAGCTACGAGCAGTACTTC.